The clone carrying this TCR beta chain has a single count. Its antigen is not known. TCRdb keeps only in-frame clones here, not all; method: immunoSEQ multiplex PCR. The sample holds just under 30,000 clones, approximately 89% seen once. These data belong to a study of T cells in narcolepsy. Study-wide results and caveats: Some memory CD4+ repertoires had no autoreactive clone sequences.

The source of this sequence is a human donor in good health. The source material was memory (CD45RA-) CD4+ T cells from blood.

The CDR3 DNA follows: TGCAGTGCGTCGCGTCACGATGGCTACACCTTC. Translating gives CSASRHDGYTF. This chain uses TRBV20-1 with TRBJ1-2; D gene uncertain. The CDR3 loop spans 11 amino acids. V dropped 6 bases and J dropped 6 bases, with 11 bases sitting between them. Germline CDR1 DFQATT, CDR2 SNEGSKA (reference sequence).